This T cell receptor beta chain was recorded in a study of T-cell memory formation after mild COVID-19. Study details: Largely donor-specific sequence clusters came from a couple of donors. Findings of the study overall: The authors did not confirm SARS-CoV-2 specificity of second-wave clones peaking day 37. The pre-infection memory compartment contained some responding clones, suggesting cross-reactive memory joined.

This clonotype was observed many times. Its antigen is currently unknown. TCR alpha and TCR beta cDNA libraries carrying sample barcodes and UMIs were produced by 5'RACE using constant-segment primers. TCRdb recomputed calls from the 5' RACE reads with MiXCR, one row per CDR3 protein. The sample has 300,000 to 350,000 distinct CDR3 sequences, about 13% seen once. Trimming removed 0 bases from V and 7 bases from J, with 20 bases in between. Germline V gene sequence: CDR1 SGHNT, CDR2 YYREEE (reference sequence). The CDR3 extends over 17 amino acids. The specimen sequenced was PBMCs or a T cell subset sorted from them (not recorded which). The chain combines TRBV5-4 with TRBJ1-3; D uncertain. The origin of this receptor is a man between 18 and 29 years old who had mild COVID-19 (a few samples of this study predate the infection). Cell type and time point are not known. CDR3 protein: CASSLAPAGGGRNTIYF. The DNA of the CDR3 is TGTGCCAGCAGCTTGGCCCCTGCGGGAGGTGGAAGGAACACCATATATTTT. The whole variable domain, filled in from reference TRBV5-4 and TRBJ1-3, reads ETGVTQSPTHLIKTRGQQVTLRCSSQSGHNTVSWYQQALGQGPQFIFQYYREEENGRGNFPPRFSGLQFPNYSSELNVNALELDDSALYLCASSLAPAGGGRNTIYFGEGSWLTVV.